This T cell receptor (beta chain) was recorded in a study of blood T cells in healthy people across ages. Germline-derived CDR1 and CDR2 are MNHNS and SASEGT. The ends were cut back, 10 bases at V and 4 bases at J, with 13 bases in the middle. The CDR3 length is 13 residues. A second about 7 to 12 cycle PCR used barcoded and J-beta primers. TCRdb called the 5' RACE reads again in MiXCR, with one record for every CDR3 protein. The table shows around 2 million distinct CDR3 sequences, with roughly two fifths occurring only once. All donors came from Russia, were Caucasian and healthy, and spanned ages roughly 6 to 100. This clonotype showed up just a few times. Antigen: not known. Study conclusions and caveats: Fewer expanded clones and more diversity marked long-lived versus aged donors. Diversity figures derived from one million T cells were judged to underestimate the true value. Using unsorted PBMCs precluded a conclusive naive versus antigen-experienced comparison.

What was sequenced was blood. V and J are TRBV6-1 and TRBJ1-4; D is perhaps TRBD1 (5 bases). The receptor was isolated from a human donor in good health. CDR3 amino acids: CATPRQLNEKLFF. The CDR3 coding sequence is TGTGCCACCCCGCGACAGCTTAATGAAAAACTGTTTTTT.